The clone carrying this TCR beta chain came up many times. Its antigen is still unknown. This sample's time point: pre-sensitization, week 0. Treatment specified: therapeutic diphenylcyclopropenone sensitization with weekly scalp DPC. Total RNA extraction was carried out from unfractionated whole blood. This record belongs to a study of human T cells and chemical hapten exposure. On the study more broadly: On the upper back, patch tests were applied with 0.01% DPC and read at 6 days. Notes on the study in general: Given that the donors had alopecia, their immune response may differ from that seen in healthy people.

TCRdb reanalysed the RACE reads using MiXCR and keeps one entry per CDR3 protein. This sample yields about 61,000 distinct CDR3 sequences, of which 6.5% to 8.5% are seen a single time; approximately 1.6% belongs to the top ten. This TCR was recovered from a young woman with alopecia areata. Some clones in this sample may be carry-over from other donors' samples. The source material was whole blood, sampled in connection with sensitization to the hapten diphenylcyclopropenone (DPC).

The CDR3: CASTHYRGPTDTQYF. Here the CDR3 DNA reads TGTGCCAGCACCCATTACAGGGGGCCAACAGATACGCAGTATTTT. V usage is TRBV5-4 and J usage is TRBJ2-3; the match to TRBD1 covers 9 bases. Germline CDR1 SGHNT, CDR2 YYREEE (reference sequence). This CDR3 contains 15 residues. Trimming took 6 bases from V and 3 from J; bases not matched to a gene: 8.